This T cell receptor beta chain was captured in a study of blood T cell repertoires in COVID-19. Profiling relied on immunoSEQ multiplex PCR, and the TCRdb table lists in-frame clones only, not all of them. This table has 250,000 or so clones, approximately 81% appearing once. The germline CDR1 and CDR2 sequences are LGHNA and YNFKEQ. CDR3 length: 16 amino acids. For this clone: One end of the junction varies from germline; a read error may be responsible.

The TCR originated in a woman aged 50 to 60 who had been exposed to COVID-19. The chain recombines TRBV4-2 with TRBJ2-3, with 11 bases matching TRBD1. What was sequenced was PBMCs or T cells enriched from blood (not recorded which). The CDR3 nucleotides read TGTGCCAGCAGCCTAGCAGCAACTACGGGACAGGGGGTTCCGCTTTTT. The encoded protein is CASSLAATTGQGVPLF.